The 19 T cell receptor beta chains reported below all come from one sample, sequenced in a study of blood T cells in healthy people across ages. Next came a second PCR, run for about 7 to 12 cycles, which used a sample-barcoded 5' primer along with a J-beta primer mix. Using its own MiXCR run on the 5' RACE reads, TCRdb lists one record per CDR3 protein. The sample has about 670,000 distinct CDR3 sequences, more than 45% seen once. Source material: blood. Receptor source: a woman of 80 years or more in good health.

This clonotype was recorded many times. The gene calls are TRBV12-3 or TRBV12-4 and TRBJ2-1, with TRBD2 identical over 8 bases. This CDR3 has 15 residues. V lost 2 bases to trimming and J lost 2 bases; unmatched junction nucleotides: 2. Here the CDR3 DNA reads TGTGCCAGCAGTTTAACCGGGAGGGCCTACAATGAGCAGTTCTTC. Translated: CASSLTGRAYNEQFF.

This clonotype was found a few times. This chain links TRBV2 with TRBJ1-1; 9 bases map to TRBD1. V lost 6 bases to trimming and J lost 3 bases; unmatched junction nucleotides: 5. The CDR3 contains 14 residues. Germline CDR1 is SNHLY and CDR2 is FYNNEI. CDR3: CASSQTGGDTEAFF. CDR3 coding DNA: TGTGCCAGCAGCCAGACAGGGGGAGACACTGAAGCTTTCTTT.

V and J are TRBV25-1 and TRBJ2-7; possibly TRBD1 or TRBD2 for D (5 bases each). With the DNA end fitting TRBJ2-5 better, the J assignment may be wrong. The CDR3 has 16 amino acids. Germline CDR1 MGHDK, CDR2 SYGVNS. The chain's CDR3 is CASPSHRDPRRETQYF. CDR3 nucleotides: TGTGCCAGCCCATCCCACCGGGACCCGAGGCGGGAGACCCAGTACTTC.

This clonotype came up many times. The chain couples TRBV11-3 to TRBJ2-1; 8 bases are a match to TRBD2. Trimming removed 3 bases from V and 4 bases from J; junction bases left unmatched: 5. The CDR3 has 15 amino acids. Germline V gives CDR1 SGHNT, CDR2 YENEEA. CDR3 sequence reads: CASSFGASGYNEQFF. CDR3 DNA sequence: TGTGCCAGCAGCTTTGGGGCTAGCGGGTACAATGAGCAGTTCTTC.

The gene calls are TRBV6-6 and TRBJ1-2; D is undetermined. Trimming removed 7 bases at V and 5 bases at J, with 14 bases between. Germline V gives CDR1 MNHNY, CDR2 SVGAGI (reference sequence). The CDR3 consists of 13 residues. CDR3 region: CASIVNLGYGYTF. CDR3 DNA: TGTGCCAGCATAGTTAACCTGGGGTATGGCTACACCTTC.

The V call is TRBV5-1, the J call TRBJ2-2; 10 bases agree with TRBD1. Germline assignment: CDR1 SGHRS and CDR2 YFSETQ. The CDR3 sequence is 14 residues long. V trimming: 8 bases; J trimming: 6 bases; junction bases outside the gene matches: 7. CDR3 in amino acids: CASLRDRGAGELFF. Written as DNA, the CDR3 is TGCGCCAGTCTCCGGGACAGGGGTGCCGGGGAGCTGTTTTTT.

This clonotype was seen ten or more times. This sequence joins TRBV29-1 and TRBJ1-1, with 9 bases matching TRBD1. Germline loops: CDR1 SQVTM, CDR2 ANQGSEA. CDR3 length equals 13 residues. The trim removed 7 bases at V and 0 bases at J, leaving 3 bases unmatched. The CDR3 DNA follows: TGCAGCGCTGGACAGGGGATGAACACTGAAGCTTTCTTT. Its translation is CSAGQGMNTEAFF.

The chain combines TRBV14 with TRBJ1-6; D gene ambiguous. The CDR3 covers 14 residues. Germline V gene data show CDR1 as SGHDN and CDR2 as FVKESK. V was clipped by 4 bases and J by 10 bases, with 14 bases between them. CDR3: CASSRLGPQSPLHF. DNA of the CDR3: TGTGCCAGCAGCCGACTCGGTCCCCAGTCACCCCTCCACTTT.

As to this clonotype: Since a much larger clone is just one base distant, this may be a read error. The chain employs TRBV5-1 and TRBJ2-1, with TRBD2 identical over 7 bases. Germline assignment: CDR1 SGHRS and CDR2 YFSETQ. This CDR3 is built from 16 residues. V shed 4 bases, J shed 6 bases, and the junction held 13 bases outside the gene matches. CDR3 coding DNA: TGCGCCAGCAGCCGGACCAGCGGGATAAGCTGCAATGAGCAGTTCTTC. It translates to CASSRTSGISCNEQFF.

This clonotype turned up a few times. The V and J genes are TRBV2 and TRBJ2-5, with TRBD2 as a possible D gene (6 bases). V was shortened by 8 bases and J by 7 bases, with 17 bases between the two germline ends. Germline V gives CDR1 SNHLY, CDR2 FYNNEI. The CDR3 sequence is 13 residues long. The CDR3 spells CASFSGGVATQYF. Here the CDR3 DNA reads TGTGCCAGCTTCTCTGGCGGGGTAGCGACCCAGTACTTC.

A note on this clonotype: A much larger clone differs by one base, so this may be a read error. This sequence joins TRBV3-1 and TRBJ2-7; perhaps TRBD1 as D (6 bases). The CDR3 covers 16 residues. Germline V lookup: CDR1 LGHDT, CDR2 YNNKEL (reference sequence). The CDR3 loop reads CASSQDLPGEEYAQYF. As DNA, the CDR3 is TGTGCCAGCAGCCAAGATTTACCAGGGGAAGAGTACGCGCAGTACTTC.

The gene calls are TRBV10-3 and TRBJ1-1, with D perhaps matching TRBD1 (5 bases). Trimming left V 7 bases short and J 3 bases short, with 12 bases between. The CDR3 has 13 residues. Germline V gene sequence: CDR1 ENHRY, CDR2 SYGVKD. The CDR3: CAITSGGDTEAFF. The CDR3 nucleotides read TGTGCCATCACCTCGGGAGGGGACACTGAAGCTTTCTTT.

The chain recombines TRBV18 with TRBJ2-4, with 12 bases aligning to TRBD1. Losses at the gene ends were 2 bases for V and 4 bases for J; bases not matched to a gene: 3. The CDR3 is 16 amino acids. Germline V CDR1 and CDR2: KGHSH, LQKENI. CDR3: CASSPGTGGAKNIQYF. As DNA, the CDR3 is TGTGCCAGCTCACCAGGGACAGGGGGCGCGAAAAACATTCAGTACTTC.

This clonotype was observed a handful of times. This chain uses TRBV6-5 with TRBJ2-5, with 7 bases identical to TRBD1. Germline-derived CDR1 and CDR2 are MNHEY and SVGAGI. The CDR3 consists of 14 residues. V dropped 1 base and J dropped 2; count of bases not matched to a gene: 1. This chain's CDR3 is CASSYLGQQETQYF. The CDR3 nucleotides are TGTGCCAGCAGTTACTTGGGACAGCAAGAGACCCAGTACTTC.

The rearrangement links TRBV7-2 to TRBJ1-6; no definite D call. Germline CDR1 SGHTA, CDR2 FQGNSA. V was trimmed by 1 base and J by 14 bases, leaving 15 bases between them. This CDR3 has 14 amino acids. The CDR3 DNA reads TGTGCCAGCAGCTTAGGTAACGCCCGTTCGGCCCTCCACTTT. This translates into CASSLGNARSALHF.

In its sample, this clonotype was seen many times. The chain uses TRBV30 and TRBJ2-7; D is unresolved. The ends were cut back, 0 bases at V and 3 bases at J, with 12 bases in the middle. The CDR3 spans 14 residues. Germline V gene lookup returns CDR1 GTSNPN and CDR2 SVGIG (reference sequence). CDR3 nucleotides: TGTGCCTGGAGTGTACCCCACCTCTTCTACGAGCAGTACTTC. Translating gives CAWSVPHLFYEQYF.

This clonotype was observed once. One end of the junction varies from germline; a read error may be responsible. CDR3 DNA: TGTGCCAGCAGCCCTAGCGGACGAGCGGGAGTCAATGAGCAGTTCTTT. Its protein product is CASSPSGRAGVNEQFF. The chain is built from TRBV7-9 and TRBJ2-1; 8 bases map to TRBD2. The CDR3 contains 16 residues. Germline V gene sequence: CDR1 SEHNR, CDR2 FQNEAQ (reference sequence).

This clonotype was observed many times. The chain carries TRBV5-1 and TRBJ1-1; TRBD1 aligns across 7 bases. Trimming cost V 0 bases and J 0 bases; bases outside gene matches: 2. The germline V gene has CDR1 SGHRS and CDR2 YFSETQ. The CDR3 has 15 residues. The CDR3 spells CASSLGGTVNTEAFF. CDR3 nucleotides: TGCGCCAGCAGCTTGGGGGGGACAGTGAACACTGAAGCTTTCTTT.

This chain's CDR3 is CAISPGLNEQYF. In DNA form, the CDR3 reads TGTGCCATCAGTCCGGGGCTCAACGAGCAGTACTTC. The J gene is TRBJ2-5, the V gene TRBV10-3; D might be TRBD1 or TRBD2, each matching 5 bases. The last part of the DNA fits TRBJ2-7 better; the J call may be wrong. The CDR3 is 12 amino acids. Per germline, CDR1 ENHRY and CDR2 SYGVKD.